This passage covers 11 T cell receptor beta chains from one sample sequenced in a study of cytomegalovirus exposure and HLA in healthy donors. Sequencing used immunoSEQ multiplex PCR; TCRdb keeps in-frame clones, though not all of them. In the table there are some 170,000 clones, more than 75% of which are singletons. The source material was PBMCs. The receptor source for this set is a woman aged 25 to 39 in good health and CMV-seronegative.

The chain links TRBV6-1 to TRBJ2-2, with 12 bases that match TRBD1. Losses at the gene ends were 6 bases for V and 9 bases for J; bases not matched to a gene: 17. Germline CDR1 and CDR2: MNHNS and SASEGT. This CDR3 comprises 18 residues. In nucleotides, the CDR3 is TGTGCCAGCAGCGAATCCGGGACAGGGGGCGCGAATCCCCGGGAGCTGTTTTTT. As protein: CASSESGTGGANPRELFF.

This clone has a handful of counts. The rearrangement uses TRBV30 and TRBJ1-2; D possibly corresponds to TRBD1 (5 bases). Germline-derived CDR1 and CDR2 are GTSNPN and SVGIG (reference sequence). This CDR3 is built from 13 residues. V lost 1 base to trimming and J lost 7 bases, with 13 bases between them. The DNA for the CDR3 is TGTGCCTGGAGTGACAGGATTATAACTGGCTACACCTTC. Protein sequence: CAWSDRIITGYTF.

The genes are TRBV5-1 and TRBJ1-5; 8 bases map to TRBD1. Trimming at V came to 4 bases and at J to 2 bases, leaving 8 bases not matched to a gene. This CDR3 contains 16 residues. Looked up from germline, CDR1 is SGHRS and CDR2 is YFSETQ. The CDR3 protein is CASSLSTGDGNQPQHF. The CDR3 nucleotides are TGCGCCAGCAGCCTATCGACAGGGGATGGCAATCAGCCCCAGCATTTT.

The J gene is TRBJ2-1, the V gene TRBV18; TRBD1 agrees at 7 bases. Losses at the gene ends were 3 bases for V and 5 bases for J; bases not matched to a gene: 10. CDR1 KGHSH and CDR2 LQKENI come from the germline V gene. The CDR3 contains 16 residues. The CDR3: CASSPFPGGFDNEQFF. CDR3 nucleotides: TGTGCCAGCTCACCCTTTCCAGGGGGTTTTGACAATGAGCAGTTCTTC.

The V and J genes are TRBV15 and TRBJ1-1, with 9 bases matching TRBD1. The CDR3 has 16 amino acids. Trimming took 0 bases from V and 4 from J; bases not matched to a gene: 6. The germline V gene has CDR1 LNHNV and CDR2 YYDKDF (reference sequence). CDR3 protein: CATSRDRGTGSTEAFF. CDR3 DNA: TGTGCCACCAGCAGAGATAGAGGGACAGGGTCCACTGAAGCTTTCTTT.

The chain uses TRBV4-2 and TRBJ1-2; tentative D call: TRBD1 (6 bases). This CDR3 is 17 amino acids long. The germline V gene has CDR1 LGHNA and CDR2 YNFKEQ. V was trimmed by 0 bases and J by 0 bases, leaving 14 bases between them. CDR3 DNA: TGTGCCAGCAGCCAAGAAGGACAGAGGATCGCTAACTATGGCTACACCTTC. This sequence encodes CASSQEGQRIANYGYTF.

The chain recombines TRBV15 with TRBJ2-1; maybe TRBD1 (5 bases). V lost 3 bases and J 0 bases, leaving 21 bases between the germline ends. This CDR3 contains 19 residues. CDR1 and CDR2 from the germline V gene are LNHNV and YYDKDF (reference sequence). CDR3 nucleotide sequence: TGTGCCACCAGCAGCGAAGGGGTCTCACTAATTACCTCCTACAATGAGCAGTTCTTC. Its protein product is CATSSEGVSLITSYNEQFF.

Only one count was recorded for this clone. The V gene is TRBV11-2, the J gene TRBJ1-5, with 9 nucleotides matching TRBD1. Unmatched junction bases numbered 3, after V lost 5 bases and J lost 4 bases. Germline values: CDR1 SGHAT, CDR2 FQNNGV. The CDR3 has 14 amino acids. The CDR3 spells CASSHGTGNQPQHF. CDR3 bases: TGTGCCAGCAGCCACGGGACAGGGAATCAGCCCCAGCATTTT.

This rearrangement joins TRBV7-8 to TRBJ2-7; a possible D gene is TRBD2 (5 bases). Per the germline V gene, CDR1 is SGHVS and CDR2 is FQNEAQ. CDR3 length: 17 amino acids. Deletions cut 4 bases from V and 3 bases from J, with 22 bases between. The CDR3 protein is CASSYIPVSEVIYEQYF. The CDR3 DNA reads TGTGCCAGCAGCTACATCCCCGTCTCGGAGGTTATCTACGAGCAGTACTTC.

The J gene is TRBJ2-7, the V gene TRBV18; D remains unclear. This CDR3 spans 12 amino acids. The V gene lost 2 bases and the J gene lost 3 bases, with 5 bases spanning the gap. Germline lookup yields CDR1 KGHSH and CDR2 LQKENI. CDR3 sequence (DNA): TGTGCCAGCTCACCATCTAGCTACGAGCAGTACTTC. Amino acids: CASSPSSYEQYF.

The chain couples TRBV11-2 to TRBJ2-1, with 12 bases identical to TRBD2. The CDR3 loop spans 15 amino acids. Germline-derived CDR1 and CDR2 are SGHAT and FQNNGV. The J segment lost 9 bases and the V segment lost 1 base, leaving 4 bases of the junction unmatched. For the CDR3, the DNA is TGTGCCAGCAGCTTAGGTCTAGCGGGGGGGTCTGAGCAGTTCTTC. This encodes CASSLGLAGGSEQFF.